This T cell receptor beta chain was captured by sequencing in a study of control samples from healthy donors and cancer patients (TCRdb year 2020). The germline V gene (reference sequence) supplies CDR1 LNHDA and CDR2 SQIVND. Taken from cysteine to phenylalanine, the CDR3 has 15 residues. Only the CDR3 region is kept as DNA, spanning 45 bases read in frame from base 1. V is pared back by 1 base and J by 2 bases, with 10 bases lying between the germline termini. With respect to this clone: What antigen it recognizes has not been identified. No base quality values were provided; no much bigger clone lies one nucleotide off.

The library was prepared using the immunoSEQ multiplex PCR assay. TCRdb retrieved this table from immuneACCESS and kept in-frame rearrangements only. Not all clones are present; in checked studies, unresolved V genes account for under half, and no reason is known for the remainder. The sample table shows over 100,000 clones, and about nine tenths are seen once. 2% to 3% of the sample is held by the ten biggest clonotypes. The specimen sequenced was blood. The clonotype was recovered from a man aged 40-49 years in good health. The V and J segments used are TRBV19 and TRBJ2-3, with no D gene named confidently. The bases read TGTGCCAGTAGTATAGGACGGAACCCCACAGATACGCAGTATTTT. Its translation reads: CASSIGRNPTDTQYF. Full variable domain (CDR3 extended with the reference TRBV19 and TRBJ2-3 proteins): DGGITQSPKYLFRKEGQNVTLSCEQNLNHDAMYWYRQDPGQGLRLIYYSQIVNDFQKGDIAEGYSVSREKKESFPLTVTSAQKNPTAFYLCASSIGRNPTDTQYFGPGTRLTVL.